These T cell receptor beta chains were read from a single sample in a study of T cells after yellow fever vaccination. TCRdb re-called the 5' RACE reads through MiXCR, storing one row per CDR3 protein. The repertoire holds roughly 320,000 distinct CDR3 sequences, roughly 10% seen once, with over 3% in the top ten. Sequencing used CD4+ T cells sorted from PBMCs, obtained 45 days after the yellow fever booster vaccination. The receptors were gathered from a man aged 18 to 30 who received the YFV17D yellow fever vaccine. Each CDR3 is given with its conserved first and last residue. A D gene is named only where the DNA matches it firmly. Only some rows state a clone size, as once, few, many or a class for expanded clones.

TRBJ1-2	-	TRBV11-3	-	CASSQGNNYGYTF	TGTGCCAGCAGTCAGGGGAACAACTATGGCTACACCTTC
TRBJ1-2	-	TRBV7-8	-	CASGGTYGYTF	TGTGCCAGTGGGGGCACCTATGGCTACACCTTC
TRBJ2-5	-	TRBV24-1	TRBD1	CATSDPGQGQETQYF	TGTGCCACCAGTGATCCCGGACAGGGCCAAGAGACCCAGTACTTC
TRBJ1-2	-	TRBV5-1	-	CASSSYLRHGYTF	TGCGCCAGCAGCTCTTACCTCAGACATGGCTACACCTTC
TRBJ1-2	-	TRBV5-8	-	CASSFWGGYTF	TGTGCCAGCAGCTTCTGGGGTGGCTACACCTTC
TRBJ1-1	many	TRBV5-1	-	CASSPQGNTEAFF	TGTGCCAGCAGCCCACAGGGGAACACTGAAGCTTTCTTT
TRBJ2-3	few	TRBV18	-	CANSQGEITDTQYF	TGTGCCAACTCCCAAGGGGAAATCACAGATACGCAGTATTTT
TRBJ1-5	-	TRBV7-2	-	CASSSDRHQPQHF	TGTGCCAGCAGCTCCGACAGACATCAGCCCCAGCATTTT
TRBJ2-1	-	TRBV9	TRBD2	CASSPSGGSNEQFF	TGTGCCAGCAGCCCTAGCGGGGGAAGCAATGAGCAGTTCTTC
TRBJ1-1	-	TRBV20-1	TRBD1	CSARTGRPPNTEAFF	TGCAGTGCCCGGACAGGGCGGCCCCCGAACACTGAAGCTTTCTTT
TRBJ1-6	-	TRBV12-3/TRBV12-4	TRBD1	CASSLGTGRFPLHF	TGTGCCAGCAGTTTAGGGACAGGTCGATTCCCCCTCCACTTT
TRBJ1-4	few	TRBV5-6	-	CASSLVRGSGEKLFF	TGTGCCAGCAGCTTAGTGAGGGGATCGGGTGAAAAACTGTTTTTT
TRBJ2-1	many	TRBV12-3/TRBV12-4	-	CASSLVNEQFF	TGTGCCAGCAGTCTAGTCAATGAGCAGTTCTTC
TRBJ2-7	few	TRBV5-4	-	CASSPAGAHEQYF	TGTGCCAGCAGCCCAGCTGGGGCCCACGAGCAGTACTTC
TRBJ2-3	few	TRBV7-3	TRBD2	CASSFSGASTDTQYF	TGTGCCAGCAGCTTCAGCGGGGCTAGCACAGATACGCAGTATTTT
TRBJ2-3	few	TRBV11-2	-	CASSGRTADTQYF	TGTGCCAGCAGCGGACGGACAGCAGATACGCAGTATTTT
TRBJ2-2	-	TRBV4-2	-	CASSPGDKINTGELFF	TGTGCCAGCAGCCCTGGGGACAAGATAAACACCGGGGAGCTGTTTTTT
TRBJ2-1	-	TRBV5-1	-	CASSLAPIYNEQFF	TGCGCCAGCAGCTTGGCCCCCATCTACAATGAGCAGTTCTTC
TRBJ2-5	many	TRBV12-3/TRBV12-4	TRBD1	CASSSGTGGAETQYF	TGTGCCAGCAGCTCCGGGACAGGGGGCGCAGAGACCCAGTACTTC
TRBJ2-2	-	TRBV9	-	CASSVRRGELFF	TGTGCCAGCAGCGTGCGGCGCGGGGAGCTGTTTTTT
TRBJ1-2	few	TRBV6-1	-	CASSEHGRRPYGYTF	TGTGCCAGCAGTGAACACGGCAGGAGGCCTTATGGCTACACCTTC
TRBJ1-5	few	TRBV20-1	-	CSYGTELDSNQPQHF	TGCAGTTACGGGACGGAGCTCGATAGCAATCAGCCCCAGCATTTT
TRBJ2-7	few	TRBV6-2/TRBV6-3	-	CASSLTRGGTVFVDEQYF	TGTGCCAGCAGTCTTACTCGGGGCGGTACGGTTTTTGTTGACGAGCAGTACTTC
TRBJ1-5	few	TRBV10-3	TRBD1	CAISQTGDQPQHF	TGTGCCATCAGTCAGACAGGGGACCAGCCCCAGCATTTT
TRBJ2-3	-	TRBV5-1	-	CACGSGGPDTQYF	TGCGCCTGCGGCAGTGGAGGTCCAGATACGCAGTATTTT
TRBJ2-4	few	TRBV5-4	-	CASRTGPQVNIQYF	TGTGCCAGCAGGACGGGGCCCCAAGTAAACATTCAGTACTTC
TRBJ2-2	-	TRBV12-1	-	CASMGGELFF	TGTGCCAGCATGGGCGGGGAGCTGTTTTTT
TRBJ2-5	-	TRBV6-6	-	CASSPGSPEETQYF	TGTGCCAGCAGCCCTGGGTCCCCCGAAGAGACCCAGTACTTC
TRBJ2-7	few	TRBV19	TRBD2	CASSATSPNYEQYF	TGTGCCAGTAGCGCGACTAGCCCTAACTACGAGCAGTACTTC
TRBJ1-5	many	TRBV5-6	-	CASSENLHQPQHF	TGTGCCAGCAGCGAAAACTTACACCAGCCCCAGCATTTT
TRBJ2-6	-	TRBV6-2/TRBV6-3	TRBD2	CASTPAAGGTGANVLTF	TGTGCCAGCACCCCGGCCGCGGGGGGGACTGGGGCCAACGTCCTGACTTTC
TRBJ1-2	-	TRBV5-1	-	CASTPGAGIYGYTF	TGCGCCAGCACCCCAGGAGCAGGGATCTATGGCTACACCTTC
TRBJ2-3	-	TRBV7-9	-	CASSISGPRGADTQYF	TGTGCCAGCAGCATATCGGGGCCCAGGGGCGCAGATACGCAGTATTTT
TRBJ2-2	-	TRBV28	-	CASRVRAFSAGELFF	TGTGCCAGCAGAGTGAGGGCCTTCAGCGCCGGGGAGCTGTTTTTT
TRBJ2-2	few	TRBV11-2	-	CASSLRADGELFF	TGTGCCAGCAGCTTACGGGCGGACGGGGAGCTGTTTTTT
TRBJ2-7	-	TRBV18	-	CASSREGREQYF	TGTGCCAGCTCACGTGAGGGGCGAGAGCAGTACTTC
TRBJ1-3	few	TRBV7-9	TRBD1	CASSYLPGQGFGNTIYF	TGTGCCAGCAGCTACCTCCCGGGACAGGGCTTTGGAAACACCATATATTTT
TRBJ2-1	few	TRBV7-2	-	CASSLRSTSSYNEQFF	TGTGCCAGCAGCCTCCGTTCGACTAGCTCCTACAATGAGCAGTTCTTC
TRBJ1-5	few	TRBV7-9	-	CASSLDRGYNQPQHF	TGTGCCAGCAGCTTAGATCGGGGTTATAATCAGCCCCAGCATTTT
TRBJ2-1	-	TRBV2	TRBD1	CASKLDRGREQFF	TGTGCCAGCAAACTGGACAGGGGTCGTGAGCAGTTCTTC
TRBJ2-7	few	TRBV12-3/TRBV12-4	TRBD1	CASSEGAHPYEQYF	TGTGCCAGCAGTGAGGGGGCTCACCCCTACGAGCAGTACTTC
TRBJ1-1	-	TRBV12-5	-	CASGTGQAFF	TGTGCTAGTGGGACTGGCCAAGCTTTCTTT
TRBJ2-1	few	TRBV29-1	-	CSVERWGADNEQFF	TGCAGCGTTGAGAGGTGGGGCGCTGACAATGAGCAGTTCTTC
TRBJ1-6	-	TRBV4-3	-	CASSQDEFVLSPLHF	TGCGCCAGCAGCCAAGATGAGTTTGTCTTATCACCCCTCCACTTT
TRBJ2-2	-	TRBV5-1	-	CASSGGVANTGELFF	TGCGCCAGCAGCGGCGGGGTCGCGAACACCGGGGAGCTGTTTTTT
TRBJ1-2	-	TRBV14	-	CASSHPIRGREGGYTF	TGTGCCAGCAGCCACCCCATCCGCGGCAGGGAAGGCGGCTACACCTTC
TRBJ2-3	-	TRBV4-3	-	CASSQDSSTGLGLTDTQYF	TGCGCCAGCAGCCAAGACTCGTCGACAGGCCTAGGGCTCACAGATACGCAGTATTTT
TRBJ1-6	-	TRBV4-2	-	CASSQGPGKDSPLHF	TGTGCCAGCAGCCAAGGTCCAGGCAAAGATTCACCCCTCCACTTT
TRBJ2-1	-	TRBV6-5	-	CASSSRGRPSYNEQFF	TGTGCCAGCAGTTCTAGAGGGCGCCCCTCCTACAATGAGCAGTTCTTC